Described below is a single TCR beta chain sequence and its context. The antigen is not known. The data originate from a study of T cell responses to AZD1222 COVID-19 vaccine. Study conclusions and caveats: Among vaccine-associated CD4 TCRs, coverage spanned spike, with dominance at 160-218 and 743-854.

The data were produced by immunoSEQ multiplex PCR, yet TCRdb's version contains in-frame clones alone and is incomplete. This table has around 180,000 clones, 85% to 90% appearing once. V lost 2 bases and J lost 5, with 18 bases in between. Germline lookup yields CDR1 SGHTA and CDR2 FQGNSA. The CDR3 runs 17 residues. V and J are TRBV7-2 and TRBJ2-2, with D possibly TRBD1 on 5 matching bases. Sample: peripheral blood, taken on day 0 of AZD1222 vaccination. The clonotype originates from an adult in good health. The CDR3 nucleotides read TGTGCCAGCAGCTTACTTTTGACAGCCCATAAAACCGGGGAGCTGTTTTTT. Translation: CASSLLLTAHKTGELFF.